The rows below give T cell receptor beta chains drawn from one sample of a study of STAT3 mutations in large granular lymphocyte leukemia. Here immunoSEQ multiplex PCR was the method, and the copy in TCRdb shows in-frame clones only, minus some. This table holds some 25,000 clones, about 95% found once. Sequenced material: peripheral blood mononuclear cells. Receptors originate from a man aged 35-49 years with T-cell large granular lymphocyte leukemia. Some clones in this sample may be carry-over from other donors' samples. Both conserved end residues are part of each CDR3. Fields, in order: J gene, D gene, CDR3 length, clone size, V gene, CDR3 protein, CDR3 DNA. A D gene is named only where the DNA matches it firmly. Clone size is shown for a subset of rows, as once, few, many or a class of expanded clone.

TRBJ2-5 TRBD1 15 NA TRBV5-1 CASSYQGATQETQYF TGCGCCAGCAGCTATCAGGGGGCTACACAAGAGACCCAGTACTTC
TRBJ1-6 TRBD1 16 NA TRBV5-1 CASSLAGGTGGSPLHF TGCGCCAGCAGCTTGGCAGGGGGGACAGGAGGCTCACCCCTCCACTTT
TRBJ2-3 NA 16 NA TRBV9 CASSVASGTSTDTQYF TGTGCCAGCAGCGTAGCATCCGGTACTAGCACAGATACGCAGTATTTT
TRBJ1-2 NA 13 few TRBV5-1 CASSPTANYGYTF TGCGCCAGCAGCCCGACAGCTAACTATGGCTACACCTTC
TRBJ1-6 TRBD1 17 NA TRBV18 CASSPPSGTGLNSPLHF TGTGCCAGCTCACCACCCTCCGGGACAGGGCTCAATTCACCCCTCCACTTT
TRBJ1-4 NA 19 NA TRBV18 CASSHQDGRGASPPIKLFF TGTGCCAGCTCTCACCAGGATGGCAGGGGCGCGAGTCCTCCGATAAAACTGTTTTTT
TRBJ1-2 NA 13 NA TRBV7-2 CASSLLAEDGYTF TGTGCCAGCAGCTTACTTGCAGAGGATGGCTACACCTTC
TRBJ2-1 NA 16 once TRBV4-3 CASSQAAGRLGNEQFF TGCGCCAGCAGCCAAGCCGCGGGGAGGTTGGGCAATGAGCAGTTCTTC
TRBJ1-5 NA 14 NA TRBV6-1 CATSGGDTNQPQHF TGTGCCACAAGCGGGGGGGACACCAATCAGCCCCAGCATTTT
TRBJ1-2 NA 11 NA TRBV7-9 CASRLNYGYTF TGTGCCAGCAGGCTTAACTATGGCTACACCTTC
TRBJ2-7 NA 13 NA TRBV27 CASRTGNTYEQYF TGTGCCAGTCGGACTGGGAATACCTACGAGCAGTACTTC
TRBJ2-1 TRBD2 14 NA TRBV9 CASSALAGGDEQFF TGTGCCAGCAGCGCGCTAGCGGGGGGGGATGAGCAGTTCTTC
TRBJ1-2 NA 13 NA TRBV5-3 CARLTLQRHGYTF TGTGCCAGACTCACATTACAACGGCATGGCTACACCTTC
TRBJ1-1 TRBD1 15 NA TRBV29-1 CSVTGTDLGNTEAFF TGCAGCGTTACCGGGACAGACCTGGGTAACACTGAAGCTTTCTTT
TRBJ1-1 NA 15 NA TRBV2 CASTQDRSGNTEAFF TGTGCCAGCACCCAAGACAGGTCGGGGAACACTGAAGCTTTCTTT
TRBJ1-1 NA 14 NA TRBV19 CASSRQGVRTEAFF TGTGCCAGTAGTAGGCAAGGGGTACGAACTGAAGCTTTCTTT
TRBJ2-7 TRBD1 15 large TRBV29-1 CSVRGRGHTPYEQYF TGCAGCGTCCGTGGCAGGGGGCATACTCCTTACGAGCAGTACTTC
TRBJ2-7 TRBD2 15 NA TRBV4-3 CASSQDLAGGYEQYF TGCGCCAGCAGCCAAGACCTAGCGGGGGGATACGAGCAGTACTTC
TRBJ1-5 NA 15 NA TRBV7-9 CASSSPGHPHQPQHF TGTGCCAGCAGCTCCCCGGGACATCCCCATCAGCCCCAGCATTTT
TRBJ1-2 NA 15 NA TRBV6-5 CASSLGQPVNYGYTF TGTGCCAGCAGCCTAGGACAGCCAGTTAACTATGGCTACACCTTC
TRBJ2-7 NA 14 NA TRBV18 CASSSQGIGYEQYF TGTGCCAGCTCATCCCAGGGAATTGGGTACGAGCAGTACTTC
TRBJ1-5 NA 16 NA TRBV28 CASSPNEGGQKGPQHF TGTGCCAGCAGCCCCAATGAGGGGGGACAAAAGGGTCCCCAGCATTTT
TRBJ2-1 TRBD1 15 NA TRBV9 CASSVGQGAYNEQFF TGTGCCAGCAGCGTAGGACAGGGGGCCTACAATGAGCAGTTCTTC
TRBJ1-1 NA 13 NA TRBV7-3 CASSAGKGTEAFF TGTGCCAGCAGCGCAGGGAAGGGAACTGAAGCTTTCTTT
TRBJ2-7 TRBD2 17 NA TRBV7-6 CASSLADGLAGIYEQYF TGTGCCAGCAGCTTAGCCGACGGACTAGCGGGGATCTACGAGCAGTACTTC
TRBJ1-2 NA 12 NA TRBV7-2 CASSPTGGGYTF TGTGCCAGCAGCCCCACAGGCGGCGGCTACACCTTC
TRBJ2-7 NA 13 NA TRBV19 CASSPLPWVEQYF TGTGCCAGTAGCCCCCTCCCCTGGGTGGAACAGTACTTC
TRBJ1-5 NA 14 NA TRBV6-1 CASSDQGNNQPQHF TGTGCCAGCAGTGACCAGGGTAACAATCAGCCCCAGCATTTT
TRBJ2-7 NA 13 NA TRBV7-9 CATTDGRHYEQYF TGTGCCACCACTGATGGACGACACTACGAGCAGTACTTC
TRBJ2-3 NA 15 once TRBV5-1 CASTTRGGPTDTQYF TGCGCCAGCACGACGAGGGGGGGGCCAACAGATACGCAGTATTTT
TRBJ1-5 NA 14 NA TRBV15 CATSAGVGNQPQHF TGTGCCACCAGCGCAGGGGTCGGCAATCAGCCCCAGCATTTT
TRBJ2-2 NA 17 NA TRBV5-1 CASSPNAGTGNTGELFF TGCGCCAGCAGCCCGAACGCCGGGACGGGGAACACCGGGGAGCTGTTTTTT
TRBJ2-1 TRBD1 16 NA TRBV18 CASSPPNLQGRNEQFF TGTGCCAGCTCACCACCTAATTTACAGGGGCGCAATGAGCAGTTCTTC
TRBJ2-5 NA 15 NA TRBV6-5 CASSYSRRAGETQYF TGTGCCAGCAGTTACTCGCGCAGGGCGGGTGAGACCCAGTACTTC
TRBJ2-2 NA 15 once TRBV5-4 CASSLGDRPAGELFF TGTGCCAGCAGCTTGGGGGACCGGCCAGCCGGGGAGCTGTTTTTT
TRBJ2-1 NA 11 NA TRBV27 CASSSLGEQFF TGTGCCAGCAGTTCCCTCGGGGAGCAGTTCTTC
TRBJ2-3 TRBD2 17 NA TRBV18 CASSRSSGGLGTDTQYF TGTGCCAGCTCAAGGTCTAGCGGGGGGCTCGGCACAGATACGCAGTATTTT
TRBJ1-6 NA 13 NA TRBV28 CASSPDSNSPLHF TGTGCCAGCAGTCCAGACAGCAATTCACCCCTCCACTTT
TRBJ1-1 NA 15 NA TRBV27 CASSIHGGLNTEAFF TGTGCCAGCAGTATCCACGGGGGTTTGAACACTGAAGCTTTCTTT
TRBJ2-7 NA 14 NA TRBV4-2 CASSPGLGIYEQYF TGTGCCAGCAGCCCGGGATTGGGGATATACGAGCAGTACTTC
TRBJ2-2 NA 15 NA TRBV5-5 CASSPQSTYTGELFF TGTGCCAGCAGCCCCCAATCCACCTACACCGGGGAGCTGTTTTTT
TRBJ1-2 NA 16 NA TRBV25-1 CASSDPRAPRDYGYTF TGTGCCAGCAGTGACCCCCGGGCTCCCCGGGACTATGGCTACACCTTC
TRBJ2-5 TRBD2 15 NA TRBV30 CAWTPGSGVGRAQYF TGTGCCTGGACCCCCGGGTCCGGGGTCGGGAGGGCCCAGTACTTC
TRBJ1-1 NA 15 NA TRBV18 CASSPPGRPNTEAFF TGTGCCAGCTCACCACCTGGACGCCCGAACACTGAAGCTTTCTTT
TRBJ2-7 NA 12 NA TRBV10-3 CAIMDSPYEQYF TGTGCCATCATGGACAGCCCCTACGAGCAGTACTTC
TRBJ2-2 NA 14 NA TRBV11-3 CASSLLTNTGELFF TGTGCCAGCAGCTTACTTACGAACACCGGGGAGCTGTTTTTT
TRBJ2-1 TRBD1 15 NA TRBV28 CASSPVGQVYNEQFF TGTGCCAGCAGCCCCGTCGGACAGGTTTACAATGAGCAGTTCTTC
TRBJ1-5 NA 11 once TRBV20-1 CSAPGVQPQHF TGCAGTGCTCCAGGGGTTCAGCCCCAGCATTTT
TRBJ2-5 TRBD1 14 NA TRBV10-3 CAISRDSSQETQYF TGTGCCATCAGTCGGGACAGTTCCCAAGAGACCCAGTACTTC